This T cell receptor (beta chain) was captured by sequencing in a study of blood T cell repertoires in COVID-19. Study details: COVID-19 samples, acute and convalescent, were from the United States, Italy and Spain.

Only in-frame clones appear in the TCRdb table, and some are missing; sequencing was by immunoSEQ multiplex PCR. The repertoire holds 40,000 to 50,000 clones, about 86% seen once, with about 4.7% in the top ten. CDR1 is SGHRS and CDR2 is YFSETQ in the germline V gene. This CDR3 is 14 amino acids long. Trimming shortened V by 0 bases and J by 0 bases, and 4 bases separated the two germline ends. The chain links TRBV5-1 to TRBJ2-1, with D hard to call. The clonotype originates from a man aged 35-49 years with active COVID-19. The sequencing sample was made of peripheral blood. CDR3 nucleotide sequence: TGCGCCAGCAGCTTGGACTACTCCTACAATGAGCAGTTCTTC. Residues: CASSLDYSYNEQFF.